This T cell receptor (beta chain) was identified in a study of Ad26.COV2.S vaccination and SARS-CoV-2 variants. Study-wide background: The authors gave Ad26.COV2.S intramuscularly, either once or twice 56 days apart. Study-level findings and limits: The study found similar non-spike TCR breadth in vaccine and placebo recipients.

The germline V and J ends were trimmed by 0 bases and 1 base, with 15 bases remaining between them. The germline CDR1 and CDR2 sequences are SGHDN and FVKESK. This CDR3 is 17 amino acids long. Details on this clone: What it binds is not known.

Profiling relied on immunoSEQ multiplex PCR, and the TCRdb table lists in-frame clones only, not all of them. The top ten hold around 6.1% of the sample, which has about 350,000 clones, roughly nine tenths seen once. Noted treatment: around 19 received Ad26.COV2.S at low or high dose, single or two shots; several received placebo; per-sample allocation not given. Sampling took place 63 days after the first vaccine or placebo injection. The gene calls are TRBV14 and TRBJ2-5; D is perhaps TRBD2 (6 bases). This material consisted of peripheral blood, taken in a trial of Ad26.COV2.S vaccine versus placebo. The sequence was obtained from a person between 18 and 59 years old who received the Ad26.COV2.S COVID-19 vaccine or a placebo. Written as DNA, the CDR3 is TGTGCCAGCAGCCAAGAGGGGGGTTTAACTCTCCAAGAGACCCAGTACTTC. It encodes CASSQEGGLTLQETQYF.